This TCR beta chain appears in the sequencing data of a study of blood T cell repertoires in COVID-19. The wider study: The analysed material was cDNA or gDNA that came from T cells, B-cell-depleted T cells, or PBMCs.

Clones were sequenced by immunoSEQ multiplex PCR, and TCRdb holds only the in-frame ones, with some missing. The sample includes about 110,000 clones, around 81% of them seen just once. Trimming took 0 bases from V and 4 from J, leaving 19 bases between them. Germline V gene lookup returns CDR1 LNHDA and CDR2 SQIVND (reference sequence). The length of the CDR3 is 18 residues. V usage is TRBV19 and J usage is TRBJ2-4; D may be TRBD1 (6 bases). Source material: peripheral blood. This TCR came from a woman in her seventies with acute or convalescent COVID-19. This CDR3 is CASSIDIGMIGGKNIQYF. The CDR3 DNA is TGTGCCAGTAGTATAGATATCGGGATGATAGGGGGTAAAAACATTCAGTACTTC.